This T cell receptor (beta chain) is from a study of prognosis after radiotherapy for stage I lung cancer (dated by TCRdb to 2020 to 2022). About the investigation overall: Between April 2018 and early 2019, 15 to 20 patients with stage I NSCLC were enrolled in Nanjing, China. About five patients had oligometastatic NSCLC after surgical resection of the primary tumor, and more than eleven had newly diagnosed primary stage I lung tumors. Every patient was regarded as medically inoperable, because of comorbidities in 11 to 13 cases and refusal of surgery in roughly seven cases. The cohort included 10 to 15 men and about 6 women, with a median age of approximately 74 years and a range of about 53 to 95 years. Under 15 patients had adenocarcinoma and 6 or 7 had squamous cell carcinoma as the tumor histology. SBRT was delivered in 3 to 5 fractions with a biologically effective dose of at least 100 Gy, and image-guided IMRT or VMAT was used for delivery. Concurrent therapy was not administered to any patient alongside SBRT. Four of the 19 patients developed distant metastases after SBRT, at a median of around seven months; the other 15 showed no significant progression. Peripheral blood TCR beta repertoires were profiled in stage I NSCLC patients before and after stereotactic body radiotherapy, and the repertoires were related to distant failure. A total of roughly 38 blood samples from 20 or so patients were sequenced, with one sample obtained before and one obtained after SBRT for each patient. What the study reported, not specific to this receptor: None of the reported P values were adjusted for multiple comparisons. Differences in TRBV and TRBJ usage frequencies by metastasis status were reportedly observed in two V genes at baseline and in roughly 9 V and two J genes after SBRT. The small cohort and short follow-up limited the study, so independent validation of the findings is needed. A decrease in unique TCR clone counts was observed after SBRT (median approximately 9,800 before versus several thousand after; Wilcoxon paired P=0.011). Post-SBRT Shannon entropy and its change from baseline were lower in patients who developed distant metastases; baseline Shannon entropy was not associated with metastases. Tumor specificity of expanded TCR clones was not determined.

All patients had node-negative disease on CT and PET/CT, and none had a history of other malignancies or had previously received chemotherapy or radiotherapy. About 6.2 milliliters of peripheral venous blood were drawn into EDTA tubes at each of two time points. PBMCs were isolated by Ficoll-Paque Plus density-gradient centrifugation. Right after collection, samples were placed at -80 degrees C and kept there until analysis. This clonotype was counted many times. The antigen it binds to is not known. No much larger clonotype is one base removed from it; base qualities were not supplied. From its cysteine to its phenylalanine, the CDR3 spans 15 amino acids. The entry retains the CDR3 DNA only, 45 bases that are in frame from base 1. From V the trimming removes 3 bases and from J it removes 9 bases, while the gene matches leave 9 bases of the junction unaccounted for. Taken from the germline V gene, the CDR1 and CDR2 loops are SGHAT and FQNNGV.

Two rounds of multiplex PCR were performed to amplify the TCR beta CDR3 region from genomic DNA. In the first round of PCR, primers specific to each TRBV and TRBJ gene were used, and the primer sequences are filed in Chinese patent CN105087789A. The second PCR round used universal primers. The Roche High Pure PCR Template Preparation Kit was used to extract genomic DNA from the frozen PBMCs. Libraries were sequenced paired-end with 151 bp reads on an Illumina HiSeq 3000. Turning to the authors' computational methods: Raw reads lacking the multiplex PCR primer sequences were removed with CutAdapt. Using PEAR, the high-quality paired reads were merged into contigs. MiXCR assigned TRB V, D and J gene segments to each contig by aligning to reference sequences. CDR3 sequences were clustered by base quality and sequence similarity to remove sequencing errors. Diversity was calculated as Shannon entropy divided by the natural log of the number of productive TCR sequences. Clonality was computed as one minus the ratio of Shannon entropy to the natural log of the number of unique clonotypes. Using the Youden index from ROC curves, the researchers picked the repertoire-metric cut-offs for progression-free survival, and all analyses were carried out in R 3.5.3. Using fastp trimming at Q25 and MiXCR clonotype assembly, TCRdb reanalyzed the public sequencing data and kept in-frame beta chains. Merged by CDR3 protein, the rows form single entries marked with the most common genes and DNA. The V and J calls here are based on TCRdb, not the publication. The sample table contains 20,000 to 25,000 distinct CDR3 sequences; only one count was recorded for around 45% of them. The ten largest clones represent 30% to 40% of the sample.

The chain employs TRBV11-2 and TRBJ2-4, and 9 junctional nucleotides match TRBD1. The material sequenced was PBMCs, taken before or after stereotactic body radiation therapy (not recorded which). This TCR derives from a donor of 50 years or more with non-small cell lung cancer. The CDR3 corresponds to CASSFSLGQGSIQYF. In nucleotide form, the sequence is TGTGCCAGCAGCTTCTCCCTCGGACAGGGGAGCATTCAGTACTTC.